Sequencing of this TCR beta chain was carried out in a study of tumor-infiltrating lymphocytes in primary liver carcinoma. Study-wide results and caveats: Tumor region pairs overlapped more than did tumor-adjacent and tumor-blood pairs.

Production of TCR beta cDNA used roughly 0.55 ug total RNA together with a constant-region primer. Sequencing libraries for TCR beta derived from three nested multiplex PCR rounds that used slightly modified ARM-PCR. Investigators reported that the first two PCR rounds, at around 11 cycles each, used TRBV1-TRBV30 forward primers with a C-beta reverse primer. TCRdb re-called the multiplex PCR reads with MiXCR, one entry per CDR3 protein. The repertoire consists of approximately 310,000 distinct CDR3 sequences, with roughly 60% occurring once and the leading ten covering roughly 9%. For blood RNA, unsorted whole blood served as the source, and germline DNA was extracted too. Looked up from germline, CDR1 is MDHEN and CDR2 is SYDVKM. CDR3 size: 15 residues. Notes on this clonotype: The target antigen is unknown. The junction differs from germline at one of its ends, possibly a read error.

The chain has TRBV28 and TRBJ1-4; 7 bases agree with TRBD1. The sequenced sample consisted of peripheral blood. The clonotype was recovered from a man aged 40-50 years with primary liver carcinoma and hepatitis B virus infection. For the CDR3, the DNA is TGTGCCGGCAGTTTATCTGGGACAGCTAATGAAAAACTGTTTTTT. This encodes CAGSLSGTANEKLFF. The full variable domain, its missing parts supplied by reference TRBV28 and TRBJ1-4, is DVKVTQSSRYLVKRTGEKVFLECVQDMDHENMFWYRQDPGLGLRLIYFSYDVKMKEKGDIPEGYSVSREKKERFSLILESASTNQTSMYLCAGSLSGTANEKLFFGSGTQLSVL.